The clone carrying this T cell receptor beta chain was seen only once. The antigen is not known. These data belong to a study of long-term antiretroviral therapy in people with HIV. About the research overall: Initial samples were collected about a decade before the 2015 immediate-ART recommendation. The study's findings and limits: CDR3 length ranges were narrower in HIV repertoires than in controls. The repertoire was dominated at all time points by clones expanded before ART.

At the survey level, the v3.0 immunoSEQ assay was run. Generated by immunoSEQ multiplex PCR, the TCRdb table keeps only in-frame clones and is missing some. The table lists about 6,500 clones, 80% to 90% of them singletons. The CDR3 is 15 residues long. Trimming cost V 4 bases and J 2 bases; bases outside gene matches: 4. In germline, CDR1 is SGHRS, CDR2 YFSETQ. The source is a woman in her forties or fifties with HIV. V gene TRBV5-1 combines with J gene TRBJ2-1, with 9 bases lining up with TRBD2. Sample: unsorted PBMCs, taken 3.7 years after starting antiretroviral therapy. The CDR3 DNA is TGCGCCAGCAGCGAAGCGGGAGGCACCTACAATGAGCAGTTCTTC. The encoded protein is CASSEAGGTYNEQFF.